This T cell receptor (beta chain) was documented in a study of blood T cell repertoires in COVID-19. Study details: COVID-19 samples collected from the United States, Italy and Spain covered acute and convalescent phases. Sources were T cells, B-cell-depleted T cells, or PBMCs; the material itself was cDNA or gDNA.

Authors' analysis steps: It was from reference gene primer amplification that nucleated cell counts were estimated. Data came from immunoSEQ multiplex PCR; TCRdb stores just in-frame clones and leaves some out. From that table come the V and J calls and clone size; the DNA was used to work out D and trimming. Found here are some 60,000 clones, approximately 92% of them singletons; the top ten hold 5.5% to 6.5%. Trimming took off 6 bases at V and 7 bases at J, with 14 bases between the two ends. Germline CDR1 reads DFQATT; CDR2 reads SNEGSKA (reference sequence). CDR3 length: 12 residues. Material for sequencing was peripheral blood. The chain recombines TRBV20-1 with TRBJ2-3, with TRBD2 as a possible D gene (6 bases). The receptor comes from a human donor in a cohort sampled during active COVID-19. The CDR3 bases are TGCAGTGCGAGTTGGGGGGAAAATACGCAGTATTTT. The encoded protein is CSASWGENTQYF.